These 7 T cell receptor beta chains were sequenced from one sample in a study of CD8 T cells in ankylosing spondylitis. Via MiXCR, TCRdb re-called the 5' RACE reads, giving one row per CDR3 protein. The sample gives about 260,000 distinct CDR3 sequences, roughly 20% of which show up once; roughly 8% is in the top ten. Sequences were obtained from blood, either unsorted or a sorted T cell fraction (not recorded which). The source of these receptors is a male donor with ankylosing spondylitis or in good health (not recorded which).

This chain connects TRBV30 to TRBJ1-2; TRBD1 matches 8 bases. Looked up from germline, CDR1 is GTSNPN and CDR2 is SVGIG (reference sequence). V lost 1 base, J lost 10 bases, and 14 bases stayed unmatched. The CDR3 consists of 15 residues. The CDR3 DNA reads TGTGCCTGGAGTGGTCTCCTTAGGACAGGGAACGACTACACCTTC. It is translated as CAWSGLLRTGNDYTF.

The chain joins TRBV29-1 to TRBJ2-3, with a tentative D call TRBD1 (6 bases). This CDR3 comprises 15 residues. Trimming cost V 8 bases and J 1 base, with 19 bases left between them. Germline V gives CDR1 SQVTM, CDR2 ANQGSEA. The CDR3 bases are TGCAGCACGTGGGACACGACGATGGGCACAGATACGCAGTATTTT. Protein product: CSTWDTTMGTDTQYF.

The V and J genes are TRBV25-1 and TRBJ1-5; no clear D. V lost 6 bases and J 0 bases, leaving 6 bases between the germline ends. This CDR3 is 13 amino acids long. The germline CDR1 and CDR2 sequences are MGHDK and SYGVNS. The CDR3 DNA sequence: TGTGCCAGCAGGGAAAATAGCAATCAGCCCCAGCATTTT. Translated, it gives CASRENSNQPQHF.

The CDR3 sequence is CSATGPGDGYTF. Written as DNA, the CDR3 is TGCAGTGCTACCGGGCCCGGGGATGGCTACACCTTC. V is TRBV20-1 and J is TRBJ1-2; D gene uncertain. Deletions cut 4 bases from V and 6 bases from J, with 12 bases between. Germline assignment: CDR1 DFQATT and CDR2 SNEGSKA (reference sequence). The CDR3 runs to 12 residues.

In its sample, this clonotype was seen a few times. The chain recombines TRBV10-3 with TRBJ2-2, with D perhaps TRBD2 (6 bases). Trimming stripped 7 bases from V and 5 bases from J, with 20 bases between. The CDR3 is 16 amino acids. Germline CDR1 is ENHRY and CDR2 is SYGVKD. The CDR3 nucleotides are TGTGCCATCAAGGCCCCACGGGGCGCGGGAACCGGGGAGCTGTTTTTT. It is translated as CAIKAPRGAGTGELFF.

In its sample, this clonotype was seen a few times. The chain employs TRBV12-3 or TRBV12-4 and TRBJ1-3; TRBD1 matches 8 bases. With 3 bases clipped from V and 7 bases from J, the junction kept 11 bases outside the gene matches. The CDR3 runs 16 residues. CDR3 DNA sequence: TGTGCCAGCAGTTTTGGACAGGGAAGGAGGTATAACACCATATATTTT. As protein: CASSFGQGRRYNTIYF.

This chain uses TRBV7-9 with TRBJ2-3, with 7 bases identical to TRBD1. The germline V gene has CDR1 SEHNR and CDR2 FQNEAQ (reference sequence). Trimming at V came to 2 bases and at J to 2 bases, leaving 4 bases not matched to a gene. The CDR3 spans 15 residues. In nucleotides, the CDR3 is TGTGCCAGCAGCTTACTGGGACAGAACACAGATACGCAGTATTTT. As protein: CASSLLGQNTDTQYF. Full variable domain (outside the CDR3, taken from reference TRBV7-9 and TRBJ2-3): DTGVSQNPRHKITKRGQNVTFRCDPISEHNRLYWYRQTLGQGPEFLTYFQNEAQLEKSRLLSDRFSAERPKGSFSTLEIQRTEQGDSAMYLCASSLLGQNTDTQYFGPGTRLTVL.